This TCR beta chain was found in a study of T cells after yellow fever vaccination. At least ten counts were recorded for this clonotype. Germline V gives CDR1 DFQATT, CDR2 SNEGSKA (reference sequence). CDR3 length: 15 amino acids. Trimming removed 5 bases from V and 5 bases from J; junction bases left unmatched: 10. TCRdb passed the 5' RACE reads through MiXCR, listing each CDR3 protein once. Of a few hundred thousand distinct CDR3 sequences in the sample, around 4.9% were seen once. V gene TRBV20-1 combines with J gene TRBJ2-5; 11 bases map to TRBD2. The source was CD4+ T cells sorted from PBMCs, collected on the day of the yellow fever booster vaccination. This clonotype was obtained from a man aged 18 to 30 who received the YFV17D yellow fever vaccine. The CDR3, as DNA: TGCAGTGCTTCCCTTAGCGGGGGGGCCCGTGAGACCCAGTACTTC. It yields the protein CSASLSGGARETQYF.